The TCR beta chain described here comes from a study of cytomegalovirus exposure and HLA in healthy donors. The study, taken as a whole, reports: About 150 TCR beta chains were listed as cytomegalovirus-associated. CMV antigen specificity of a few CMV-associated chains was confirmed in vitro. Earlier analysis yielded a pattern in which most TCR beta V segments were productive about 90% or about 30% of the time. Later analysis indicated greater clonal expansion among HLA-associated TCR beta chains than among equally common other chains.

CDR1 LGHNT and CDR2 FRNRAP come from the germline V gene. This CDR3 contains 12 residues. The trim removed 7 bases at V and 4 bases at J, leaving 4 bases unmatched. Details on this clone: Its antigen is unidentified.

PCR primers comprised 60 Vbeta and 13 Jbeta primers. Generated by immunoSEQ multiplex PCR, the TCRdb table keeps only in-frame clones and is missing some. This sample has some 63,000 clones, with about 80% found just once. The TCR originated in a human donor in good health. The chain employs TRBV12-5 and TRBJ2-7; 7 bases line up with TRBD2. Sequences were obtained from PBMCs. CDR3 DNA: TGTGCTAGTGCGGTGGGGGGGTACGAGCAGTACTTC. This codes for CASAVGGYEQYF. Full variable domain (missing parts from reference TRBV12-5 and TRBJ2-7): DARVTQTPRHKVTEMGQEVTMRCQPILGHNTVFWYRQTMMQGLELLAYFRNRAPLDDSGMPKDRFSAEMPDATLATLKIQPSEPRDSAVYFCASAVGGYEQYFGPGTRLTVT.